The next 11 T cell receptor beta chains were all read from a single sample in a study of blood T cell repertoires in COVID-19. Measured with immunoSEQ multiplex PCR; TCRdb has only the in-frame clones, and not every one. The sample lists roughly 250,000 clones, roughly 80% seen once, with approximately 9.4% in the top ten. The sample was peripheral blood. All receptors come from a woman of 80 years or more with acute or convalescent COVID-19.

As concerns this clone: The same CDR3 also results from other DNA sequences found in this sample. The chain is built from TRBV9 and TRBJ1-1; TRBD1 agrees at 7 bases. Trimming took 2 bases from V and 3 from J; bases not matched to a gene: 1. The germline gives CDR1 SGDLS, CDR2 YYNGEE. The CDR3 consists of 13 residues. CDR3 nucleotide sequence: TGTGCCAGCAGCGTGGGACAGCACACTGAAGCTTTCTTT. This sequence encodes CASSVGQHTEAFF.

The V call is TRBV13, the J call TRBJ1-2; TRBD1 is a possible D gene (5 bases). Between the trimmed V and J ends, which lost 5 bases and 4 bases, there was a span of 14 bases. CDR1 and CDR2 from the germline V gene are PRHDT and FYEKMQ (reference sequence). CDR3 length equals 14 residues. CDR3 sequence reads: CASSQWTHGYGYTF. The CDR3 DNA reads as TGTGCCAGCAGCCAATGGACACACGGCTATGGCTACACCTTC.

The gene calls are TRBV28 and TRBJ1-6, with D maybe TRBD1 (6 bases). This CDR3 has 17 residues. Trimming left V 4 bases short and J 0 bases short, with 13 bases between. Germline V lookup: CDR1 MDHEN, CDR2 SYDVKM. This CDR3 reads CASSSRTVSSYNSPLHF. The CDR3 DNA reads TGTGCCAGCAGTTCACGGACAGTAAGCTCCTATAATTCACCCCTCCACTTT.

In this sample, this clone turned up a few times. The V and J genes are TRBV18 and TRBJ1-6; D remains ambiguous. Germline-derived CDR1 and CDR2 are KGHSH and LQKENI. V dropped 5 bases and J dropped 0 bases, with 8 bases sitting between them. CDR3 length: 15 residues. The CDR3 DNA reads TGTGCCAGCTCATCCTCCAGCTCCTATAATTCACCCCTCCACTTT. It is translated as CASSSSSSYNSPLHF.

The chain links TRBV14 to TRBJ2-1; 9 bases are shared with TRBD2. The CDR3 has 16 residues. After removal of 2 bases from V and 3 bases from J, the junction contained 5 bases not matched to a gene. CDR1 is SGHDN, CDR2 FVKESK, per germline. Here the CDR3 DNA reads TGTGCCAGCAGCCAAACTGCGGGGGGGTTCTACAATGAGCAGTTCTTC. Protein: CASSQTAGGFYNEQFF.

The chain has TRBV28 and TRBJ1-2, with D perhaps TRBD1 (6 bases). This CDR3 is built from 11 residues. Germline lookup yields CDR1 MDHEN and CDR2 SYDVKM. With 4 bases removed from V and 8 bases from J, the gap between germline ends came to 8 bases. This CDR3 is CASSSGVGYTF. CDR3 nucleotide sequence: TGTGCCAGCAGTTCAGGGGTAGGCTACACCTTC.

The chain recombines TRBV12-3 or TRBV12-4 with TRBJ1-6; D is ambiguous. The CDR3 is 13 residues long. The V end lost 5 bases, the J end lost 10 bases, and 12 bases lay between the germline ends. CDR3 region: CASSLLGESPLHF. The CDR3 DNA reads TGTGCCAGCAGTCTTCTCGGGGAATCACCCCTCCACTTT.

The rearrangement joins TRBV19 to TRBJ2-3; TRBD2 aligns across 13 bases. The CDR3 is made up of 14 amino acids. Germline V gene lookup returns CDR1 LNHDA and CDR2 SQIVND (reference sequence). The J segment lost 6 bases and the V segment lost 8 bases, leaving 5 bases of the junction unmatched. In DNA form, the CDR3 reads TGTGCCAGTGGGACTAGCGGGGAGGCGGATACGCAGTATTTT. Translating it yields CASGTSGEADTQYF. The whole variable domain, filled in from reference TRBV19 and TRBJ2-3, reads DGGITQSPKYLFRKEGQNVTLSCEQNLNHDAMYWYRQDPGQGLRLIYYSQIVNDFQKGDIAEGYSVSREKKESFPLTVTSAQKNPTAFYLCASGTSGEADTQYFGPGTRLTVL.

The V call is TRBV20-1, the J call TRBJ1-2; tentative D call: TRBD1 (6 bases). The CDR3 consists of 13 residues. V was clipped by 6 bases and J by 5 bases, with 16 bases between them. The germline gives CDR1 DFQATT, CDR2 SNEGSKA (reference sequence). CDR3 DNA sequence: TGCAGTGCCAGTACGGGGGGGACATATGGCTACACCTTC. Its protein is CSASTGGTYGYTF.

The CDR3 spells CASSDPRDSRNFLVETQYF. The CDR3 coding sequence is TGTGCCAGCAGTGACCCCCGGGACAGCCGTAATTTTTTAGTGGAGACCCAGTACTTC. The chain recombines TRBV2 with TRBJ2-5; TRBD1 matches 7 bases. The CDR3 extends over 19 amino acids. Unmatched junction bases numbered 21, after V lost 3 bases and J lost 5 bases. Germline V gene lookup returns CDR1 SNHLY and CDR2 FYNNEI.

CDR3 nucleotide sequence: TGTGCCAGCAGCGTAGGGCTAGCGGGGGGTGCCGGCCCACCAGATACGCAGTATTTT. It codes for CASSVGLAGGAGPPDTQYF. J is TRBJ2-3 and V is TRBV9; 11 nucleotides line up with TRBD2. The V segment lost 0 bases and the J segment 4 bases; nucleotides outside the gene matches: 13. Per germline, CDR1 SGDLS and CDR2 YYNGEE. CDR3 size: 19 residues.